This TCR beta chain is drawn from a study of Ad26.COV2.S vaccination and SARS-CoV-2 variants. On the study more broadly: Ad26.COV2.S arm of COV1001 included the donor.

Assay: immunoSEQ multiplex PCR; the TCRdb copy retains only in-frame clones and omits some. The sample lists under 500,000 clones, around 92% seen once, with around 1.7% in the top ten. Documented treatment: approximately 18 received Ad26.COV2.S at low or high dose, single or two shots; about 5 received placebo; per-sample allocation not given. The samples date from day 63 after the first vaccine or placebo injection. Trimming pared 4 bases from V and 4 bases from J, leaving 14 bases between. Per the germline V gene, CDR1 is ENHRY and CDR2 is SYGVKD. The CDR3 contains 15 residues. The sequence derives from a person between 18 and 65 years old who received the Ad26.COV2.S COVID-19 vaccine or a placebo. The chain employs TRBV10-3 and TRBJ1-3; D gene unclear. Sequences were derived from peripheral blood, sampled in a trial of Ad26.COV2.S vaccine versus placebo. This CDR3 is CAISADGARGNTIYF. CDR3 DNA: TGTGCCATCAGTGCCGACGGCGCGAGGGGAAACACCATATATTTT.